What follows are 12 T cell receptor beta chains derived from one specimen sequenced in a study of shared clonotypes between healthy human individuals. Naive CD8 cells were CD45RO-negative, positively selected for CCR7, excluding terminally differentiated effector memory CD45RA+ cells. This table comes from immunoSEQ multiplex PCR, and its TCRdb copy is limited to in-frame clones, with some not included. The table shows around 640,000 clones, with roughly 96% occurring only once. Material: naive CD8+ T cells sorted from blood. These receptors were collected from a woman in her thirties in good health.

The chain recombines TRBV28 with TRBJ1-1; D may be TRBD1 (5 bases). In germline, CDR1 is MDHEN, CDR2 SYDVKM. The germline V and J ends were trimmed by 2 bases and 7 bases, with 8 bases remaining between them. The CDR3 is 12 residues long. This CDR3 reads CASSLIGDEAFF. As DNA, the CDR3 is TGTGCCAGCAGTTTAATAGGGGATGAAGCTTTCTTT.

The chain carries TRBV7-9 and TRBJ2-5, with 15 bases aligning to TRBD2. The CDR3 consists of 16 residues. The germline gives CDR1 SEHNR, CDR2 FQNEAQ (reference sequence). Trimming removed 7 bases from V and 2 bases from J; junction bases left unmatched: 5. The CDR3 coding sequence is TGTGCCAGCAAACAGGGACTAGCGGGAGGACAAGAGACCCAGTACTTC. Its translation: CASKQGLAGGQETQYF.

In the case of this clone: Different DNA sequences within this sample yield the same CDR3. This chain connects TRBV9 to TRBJ2-7, with TRBD1 matching over 8 bases. With V trimmed by 0 bases and J by 3 bases, 2 bases remained unmatched. Per the germline V gene, CDR1 is SGDLS and CDR2 is YYNGEE. The CDR3 spans 14 residues. CDR3 nucleotides: TGTGCCAGCAGCGTAGCAGGACAGGGCTACGAGCAGTACTTC. It specifies CASSVAGQGYEQYF.

This sequence joins TRBV27 and TRBJ2-7, with D possibly called TRBD1 or TRBD2 (5 bases each). Trimming removed 4 bases from V and 2 bases from J, with 12 bases in between. This CDR3 is built from 14 residues. CDR1 MNHEY and CDR2 SMNVEV come from the germline V gene (reference sequence). The CDR3 is CASSWDARTYEQYF. For the CDR3, the DNA is TGTGCCAGCAGTTGGGACGCAAGAACCTACGAGCAGTACTTC.

This chain uses TRBV7-2 with TRBJ2-5; D might be TRBD2 (6 bases). Per germline, CDR1 SGHTA and CDR2 FQGNSA. The CDR3 is made up of 16 amino acids. V was shortened by 1 base and J by 0 bases, with 12 bases between the two germline ends. For the CDR3, the DNA is TGTGCCAGCAGCTTAGATGGGGGGTCGTACCAAGAGACCCAGTACTTC. Translating it yields CASSLDGGSYQETQYF.

J is TRBJ1-4 and V is TRBV29-1; 10 nucleotides align to TRBD1. Germline CDR1 reads SQVTM; CDR2 reads ANQGSEA. The CDR3 length is 14 residues. The V and J ends lost 1 base and 12 bases, in that order; junction bases with no gene match: 8. The CDR3 region has the DNA TGCAGCGTTGAAGTTCAGGACAGGGGGAGGGAACTGTTTTTT. This encodes CSVEVQDRGRELFF.

V is TRBV10-3 and J is TRBJ2-3; D not certain. In germline, CDR1 is ENHRY, CDR2 SYGVKD. The CDR3 runs to 14 residues. Trimming removed 7 bases from V and 4 bases from J, with 15 bases in between. CDR3 loop: CAIKDPIEADTQYF. Here the CDR3 DNA reads TGTGCCATCAAGGATCCAATAGAGGCAGATACGCAGTATTTT.

The J gene is TRBJ1-5, the V gene TRBV6-5, with D maybe TRBD1 (5 bases). V lost 6 bases and J 3 bases, leaving 12 bases between the germline ends. The V gene's germline CDR1 is MNHEY and CDR2 SVGAGI. There are 14 residues in the CDR3. This CDR3 is CASRTGRFNQPQHF. The CDR3 DNA is TGTGCCAGCAGGACGGGACGGTTCAATCAGCCCCAGCATTTT.

This chain links TRBV28 with TRBJ1-5; D not resolved. The V and J ends lost 3 bases and 4 bases respectively, with 16 bases between them. The CDR3 is made up of 16 amino acids. Germline V gene sequence: CDR1 MDHEN, CDR2 SYDVKM. The DNA of the CDR3 is TGTGCCAGCAGTTTGTTTTCGTTCGGGGAAAATCAGCCCCAGCATTTT. This encodes CASSLFSFGENQPQHF.

The chain combines TRBV5-6 with TRBJ2-5; no definite D call. Germline V gives CDR1 SGHDT, CDR2 YYEEEE. The germline V and J ends were trimmed by 1 base and 1 base, with 11 bases remaining between them. This CDR3 spans 15 amino acids. CDR3 in amino acids: CASSLSFTFQETQYF. CDR3 nucleotide sequence: TGTGCCAGCAGCTTGAGCTTCACCTTCCAAGAGACCCAGTACTTC.

This chain connects TRBV7-9 to TRBJ1-5; 7 bases are a match to TRBD1. There are 16 residues in the CDR3. CDR1 and CDR2 (germline): SEHNR, FQNEAQ (reference sequence). V gave up 4 bases and J gave up 0 bases; unmatched junction bases: 6. The CDR3 DNA is TGTGCCAGCAGCTCTACAGGGGCTTATAGCAATCAGCCCCAGCATTTT. It encodes CASSSTGAYSNQPQHF.

The chain combines TRBV28 with TRBJ2-1, with TRBD2 matching 14 bases. The CDR3 length is 15 residues. CDR1 is MDHEN and CDR2 is SYDVKM in the germline V gene. J was trimmed by 6 bases and V by 6 bases; bases with no gene match: 4. CDR3 DNA: TGTGCCAGCAGCCCAGGACTAGCGGGAGGCAATGAGCAGTTCTTC. It is translated as CASSPGLAGGNEQFF.